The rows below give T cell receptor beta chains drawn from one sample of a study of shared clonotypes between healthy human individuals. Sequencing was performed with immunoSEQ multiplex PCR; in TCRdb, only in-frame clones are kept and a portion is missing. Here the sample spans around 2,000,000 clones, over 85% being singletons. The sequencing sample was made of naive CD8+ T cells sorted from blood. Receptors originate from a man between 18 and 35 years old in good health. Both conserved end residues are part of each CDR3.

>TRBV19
CASTEPGQGVYNEQFF
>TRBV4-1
CASSQVLTGGETQYF
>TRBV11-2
CASSQLGRGGPEAFF
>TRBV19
CASSIGLSGYNEQFF
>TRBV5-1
CASSLVVNTEAFF
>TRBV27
CASRLREGIGPQHF
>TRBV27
CASSGLMGQYF
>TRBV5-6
CASSRGMNTEAFF
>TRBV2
CASSETGSYYEQYF
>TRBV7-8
CASSLAGLGRGLYNEQFF
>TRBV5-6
CASSTGISYEQYF